This section outlines one T cell receptor beta chain sequence together with its context. The antigen remains unidentified. The authors built TCR beta libraries using iRepertoire HTBI primers and Arm-PCR of CDR3 regions. TCRdb re-analysed the multiplex PCR reads in MiXCR, keeping a single row per CDR3 protein. The sample consists of under 500,000 distinct CDR3 sequences, around 21% of them appearing once. As to time point: persistent/refractory GD, antithyroid drugs over 5 years with positive TRAb. PBMC-extracted RNA yielded the TCR library. The data originate from a study of regulatory T cells in long-lasting Graves disease. Findings of the study overall: Peripheral blood alone, not thyroid tissue, underwent study. Patients with persistent disease showed a bias toward TRBV28, TRBJ1-2 and TRBJ2-5.

The CDR3 extends over 14 amino acids. Germline CDR1 MNHNS, CDR2 SASEGT. Trimming took off 8 bases at V and 5 bases at J, with 17 bases between the two ends. The chain couples TRBV6-1 to TRBJ2-3; D is undetermined. Here the sequenced sample was peripheral blood mononuclear cells (PBMCs), taken when the disease was refractory, from a patient treated with antithyroid drugs. The source is a female donor with Graves disease. The CDR3 loop is CASYSPLRGDTQYF. The DNA of the CDR3 is TGTGCCAGCTATAGTCCCCTCCGCGGAGATACGCAGTATTTT.